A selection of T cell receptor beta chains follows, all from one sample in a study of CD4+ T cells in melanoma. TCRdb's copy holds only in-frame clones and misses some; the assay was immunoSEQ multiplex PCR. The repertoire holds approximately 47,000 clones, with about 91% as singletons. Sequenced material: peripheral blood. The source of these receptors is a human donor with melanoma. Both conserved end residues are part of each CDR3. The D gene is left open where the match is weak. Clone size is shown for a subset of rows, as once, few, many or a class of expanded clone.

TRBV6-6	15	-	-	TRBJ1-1	CASSYSRGMDTEAFF	TGTGCCAGCAGTTACAGTCGGGGGATGGACACTGAAGCTTTCTTT
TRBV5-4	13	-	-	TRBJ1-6	CASSPEISSPLHF	TGTGCCAGCAGCCCGGAAATTTCTTCACCCCTCCACTTT
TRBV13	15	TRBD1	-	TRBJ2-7	CASSPSTGGLYEQYF	TGTGCCAGCAGCCCATCGACAGGGGGGCTCTACGAGCAGTACTTC
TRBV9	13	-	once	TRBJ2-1	CASSPRVMNEQFF	TGTGCCAGCAGCCCCCGCGTAATGAATGAGCAGTTCTTC
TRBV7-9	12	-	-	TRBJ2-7	CASSLWASEQYF	TGTGCCAGCAGCTTATGGGCATCCGAGCAGTACTTC
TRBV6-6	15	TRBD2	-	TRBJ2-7	CASIESSGRPYEQYF	TGTGCCAGCATCGAATCTAGCGGGCGACCCTACGAGCAGTACTTC
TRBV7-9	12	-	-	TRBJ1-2	CASSREDYGYTF	TGTGCCAGCAGCCGCGAAGACTATGGCTACACCTTC
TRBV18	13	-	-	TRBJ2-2	CASSLGPTGELFF	TGTGCCAGCTCACTGGGACCGACCGGGGAGCTGTTTTTT
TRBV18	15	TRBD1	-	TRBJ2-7	CASSPPGQVTYEQYF	TGTGCCAGCTCACCCCCCGGACAGGTCACCTACGAGCAGTACTTC
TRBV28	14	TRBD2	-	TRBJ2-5	CASSFAGGRETQYF	TGTGCCAGCAGTTTCGCGGGGGGCCGAGAGACCCAGTACTTC
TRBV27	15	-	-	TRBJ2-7	CASSLGRMGSYEQYF	TGTGCCAGCAGTTTAGGGAGGATGGGCTCCTACGAGCAGTACTTC
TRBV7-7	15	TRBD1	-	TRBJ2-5	CASSLQSRQGETQYF	TGTGCTAGCAGCTTACAAAGTCGACAGGGAGAGACCCAGTACTTC
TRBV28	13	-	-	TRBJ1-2	CASSPGPIKGYTF	TGTGCCAGCAGTCCTGGCCCCATAAAGGGCTACACCTTC
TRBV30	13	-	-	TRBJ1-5	CAWSIGGGQPQHF	TGTGCCTGGAGTATAGGGGGGGGACAGCCCCAGCATTTT
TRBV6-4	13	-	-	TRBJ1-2	CASSEVDGYGYTF	TGTGCCAGCAGTGAGGTAGACGGCTATGGCTACACCTTC
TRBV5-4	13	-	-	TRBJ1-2	CASSLLGAAGYTF	TGTGCCAGCAGCTTGCTGGGGGCGGCGGGCTACACCTTC
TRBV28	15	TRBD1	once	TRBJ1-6	CASQAPGQGDSPLHF	TGTGCCAGCCAAGCACCCGGACAGGGAGATTCACCCCTCCACTTT
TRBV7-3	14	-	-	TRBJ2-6	CASSLSPGANVLTF	TGTGCCAGCAGCTTAAGTCCTGGGGCCAACGTCCTGACTTTC
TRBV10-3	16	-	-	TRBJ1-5	CAISEGLGRGNQPQHF	TGTGCCATCAGTGAAGGTTTAGGCAGGGGCAATCAGCCCCAGCATTTT
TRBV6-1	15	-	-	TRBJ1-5	CASSGRLVVWQPQHF	TGTGCCAGCAGTGGGAGATTGGTAGTTTGGCAGCCCCAGCATTTT
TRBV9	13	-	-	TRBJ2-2	CASSGKGAGELFF	TGTGCCAGCAGCGGGAAGGGGGCCGGGGAGCTGTTTTTT
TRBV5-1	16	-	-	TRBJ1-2	CASSTRTLRGNYGYTF	TGCGCCAGCAGCACCCGGACCCTAAGGGGTAACTATGGCTACACCTTC
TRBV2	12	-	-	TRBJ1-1	CASHDPNTEAFF	TGTGCCAGCCATGACCCGAACACTGAAGCTTTCTTT
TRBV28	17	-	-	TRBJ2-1	CASSSSKGTLIYNEQFF	TGTGCCAGCAGTTCCTCAAAAGGGACCCTTATTTACAATGAGCAGTTCTTC
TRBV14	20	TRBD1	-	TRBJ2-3	CASSQDGQGEGLASTDTQYF	TGTGCCAGCAGCCAAGATGGACAGGGGGAGGGCCTGGCCTCCACAGATACGCAGTATTTT
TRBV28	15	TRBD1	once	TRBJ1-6	CASSPGQGANSPLHF	TGTGCCAGCAGTCCCGGACAGGGGGCCAATTCACCCCTCCACTTT
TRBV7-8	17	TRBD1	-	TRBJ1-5	CASSPGQGLSSNQPQHF	TGTGCCAGCAGCCCGGGACAGGGCTTATCGAGCAATCAGCCCCAGCATTTT
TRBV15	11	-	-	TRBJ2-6	CATSRANVLTF	TGTGCCACCAGCAGAGCGAACGTCCTGACTTTC
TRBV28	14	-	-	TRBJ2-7	CASRLQGPAYEQYF	TGTGCCAGCAGGCTACAGGGACCCGCCTACGAGCAGTACTTC
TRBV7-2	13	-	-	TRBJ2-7	CASSLGYEYEQYF	TGTGCCAGCAGCTTAGGGTATGAGTACGAGCAGTACTTC
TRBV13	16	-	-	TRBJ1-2	CASSFGRQDPRRGYTF	TGTGCCAGCAGCTTTGGTAGACAGGACCCCCGCCGTGGCTACACCTTC
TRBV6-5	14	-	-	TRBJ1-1	CASSLRRQNTEAFF	TGTGCCAGCAGTTTGAGAAGACAGAACACTGAAGCTTTCTTT
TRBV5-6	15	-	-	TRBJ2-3	CASSSAAVSTDTQYF	TGTGCCAGCTCCTCGGCGGCCGTTAGTACAGATACGCAGTATTTT
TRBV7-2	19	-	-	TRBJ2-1	CASSLGGDRGSSSYNEQFF	TGTGCCAGCAGCTTAGGGGGGGATCGCGGGTCGAGCTCCTACAATGAGCAGTTCTTC
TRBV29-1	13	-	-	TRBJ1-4	CSVEGQGNEKLFF	TGCAGCGTCGAGGGGCAGGGGAATGAAAAACTGTTTTTT
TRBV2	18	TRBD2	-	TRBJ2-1	CASSEYLVGTSVYNEQFF	TGTGCCAGCAGTGAATACTTAGTAGGGACTAGCGTTTACAATGAGCAGTTCTTC
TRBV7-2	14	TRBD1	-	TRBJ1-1	CASSLAGQGTEAFF	TGTGCCAGCAGCTTAGCGGGACAGGGGACTGAAGCTTTCTTT
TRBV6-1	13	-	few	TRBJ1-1	CASAKGAGTEAFF	TGTGCCAGCGCTAAGGGAGCGGGCACTGAAGCTTTCTTT
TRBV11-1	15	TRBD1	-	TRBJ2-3	CASRQGQGNTDTQYF	TGTGCCAGCAGACAAGGACAGGGTAACACAGATACGCAGTATTTT
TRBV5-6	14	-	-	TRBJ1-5	CASSFGHSNQPQHF	TGTGCCAGCAGCTTCGGACATAGCAATCAGCCCCAGCATTTT
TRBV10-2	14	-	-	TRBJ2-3	CASSDREFTDTQYF	TGCGCCAGCAGTGACAGGGAGTTCACAGATACGCAGTATTTT